The present TCR beta chain was sequenced within a study of cytomegalovirus exposure and HLA in healthy donors. On the study more broadly: Researchers found that less than 90% of a few hundred genotyped donors fell within the Caucasian-associated ancestry cluster. Points from the study as a whole: As was reported, the classifier diagnosed cytomegalovirus status with high specificity and sensitivity. Follow-up analysis later connected one missense variant in DCLRE1C with trimming of TCR beta V- and J-genes. Other equally common chains were less clonally expanded than HLA-associated TCR beta chains, a later analysis showed.

In regard to this clone: What it binds is unknown.

CDR3 length equals 11 residues. Germline CDR1 is DFQATT and CDR2 is SNEGSKA (reference sequence). Trimming pared 4 bases from V and 7 bases from J, leaving 10 bases between. The study ran its PCR with 60 Vbeta and 13 Jbeta primers. Sequencing used immunoSEQ multiplex PCR; TCRdb keeps in-frame clones, though not all of them. The table shows 130,000 or so clones, with around four fifths occurring only once. The chain uses TRBV20-1 and TRBJ1-2; D gene ambiguous. The source material was PBMCs. The source is a woman between 35 and 50 years old in good health and CMV-seropositive. CDR3 sequence reads: CSANLRGGYTF. CDR3 bases: TGCAGTGCTAATTTACGGGGTGGCTACACCTTC.